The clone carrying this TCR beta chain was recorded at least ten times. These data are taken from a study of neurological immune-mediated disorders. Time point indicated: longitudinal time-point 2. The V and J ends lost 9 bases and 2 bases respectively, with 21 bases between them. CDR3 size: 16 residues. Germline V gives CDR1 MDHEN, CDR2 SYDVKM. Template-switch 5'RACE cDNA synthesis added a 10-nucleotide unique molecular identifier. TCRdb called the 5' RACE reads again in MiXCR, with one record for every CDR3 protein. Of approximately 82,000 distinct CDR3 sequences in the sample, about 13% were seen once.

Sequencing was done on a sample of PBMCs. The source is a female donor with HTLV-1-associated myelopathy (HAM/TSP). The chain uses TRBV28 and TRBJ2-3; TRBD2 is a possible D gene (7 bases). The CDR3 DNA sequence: TGTGCCAGAACCATTCCTGGCGGGGGCTTCACAGATACGCAGTATTTT. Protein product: CARTIPGGGFTDTQYF.